This T cell receptor beta chain was found in a study of OX40 agonist ivuxolimab in advanced cancers. Overall study context: The dose-escalation cohort had hepatocellular carcinoma, melanoma, renal cell or head and neck cancer. Three patients, one with hepatocellular carcinoma and two with cutaneous melanoma, achieved partial responses. Study-wide findings and caveats: There were, on average, more expanded clones in CD8+ T cells than in CD4+.

Profiling relied on immunoSEQ multiplex PCR, and the TCRdb table lists in-frame clones only, not all of them. Of roughly 76,000 clones in the sample, around nine tenths were seen once. Of note for this clone: The antigen is not known.

The CDR3 covers 15 residues. CDR1 PRHDT and CDR2 FYEKMQ come from the germline V gene (reference sequence). J lost 1 base, V lost 5 bases, and 6 bases had no gene match. Patients had blood sampled at baseline and again on cycle 4 day 1 and cycle 7 day 1. The chain has TRBV13 and TRBJ2-3; TRBD1 matches at 7 bases. The sample here was CD4+ or CD8+ T cells sorted from blood, taken in a trial of the OX40 agonist ivuxolimab. This clonotype was sampled from an adult with an advanced solid tumor such as melanoma, head and neck, liver or kidney cancer. The CDR3 DNA sequence: TGTGCCAGCAGCCTACAGGGGTGGGGCACAGATACGCAGTATTTT. This codes for CASSLQGWGTDTQYF.